The source of this T cell receptor (beta chain) is a study of T cells in women clearing cervical HPV infection. MY09/MY11 PCR detected cervical HPV DNA; dot-blot assigned genotypes. TCRdb keeps only in-frame clones here, not all; method: immunoSEQ multiplex PCR. Its table lists about 33,000 clones. For this clone: The sequenced fragment ends 3 residues before the CDR3 boundary, so the rest is inferred from the germline J gene.

CDR1 is SGHVS and CDR2 is FQNEAQ in the germline V gene. V lost 3 bases to trimming and J lost 5 bases; unmatched junction nucleotides: 3. The CDR3 contains 13 residues. The chain has TRBV7-8 and TRBJ2-5, with 7 nucleotides matching TRBD2. This sequence was found in a woman aged 18 to 69 with a cervical HPV16 infection that either progressed to CIN3+ or cleared (not recorded which). The source material was blood buffy coat. The covered CDR3 bases are TGTGCCAGCAGCTTTGCGGGAGAGGAGACC. It yields the protein CASSFAGEET. The CDR3, in full, reads CASSFAGEETQYF.